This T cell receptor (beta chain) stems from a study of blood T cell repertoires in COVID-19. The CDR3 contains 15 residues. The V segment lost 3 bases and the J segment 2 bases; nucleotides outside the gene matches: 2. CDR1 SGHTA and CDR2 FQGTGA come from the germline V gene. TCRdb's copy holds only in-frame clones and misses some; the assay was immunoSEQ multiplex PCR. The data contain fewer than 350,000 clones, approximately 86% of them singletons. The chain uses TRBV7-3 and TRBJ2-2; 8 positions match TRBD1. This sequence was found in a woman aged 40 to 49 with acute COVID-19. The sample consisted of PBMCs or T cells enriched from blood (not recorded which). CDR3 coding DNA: TGTGCCAGCAGCTTTGGACAGGGAAACACCGGGGAGCTGTTTTTT. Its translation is CASSFGQGNTGELFF.